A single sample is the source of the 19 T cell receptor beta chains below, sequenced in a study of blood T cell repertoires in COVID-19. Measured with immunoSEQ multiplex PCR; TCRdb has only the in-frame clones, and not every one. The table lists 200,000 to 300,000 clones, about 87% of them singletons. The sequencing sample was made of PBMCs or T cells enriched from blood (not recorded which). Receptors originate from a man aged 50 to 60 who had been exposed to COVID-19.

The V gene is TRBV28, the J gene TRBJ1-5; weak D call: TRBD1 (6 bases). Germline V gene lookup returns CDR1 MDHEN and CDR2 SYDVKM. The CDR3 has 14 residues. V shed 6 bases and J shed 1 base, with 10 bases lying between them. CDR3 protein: CASRSGQSNQPQHF. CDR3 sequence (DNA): TGTGCCAGCAGATCCGGACAGAGCAATCAGCCCCAGCATTTT.

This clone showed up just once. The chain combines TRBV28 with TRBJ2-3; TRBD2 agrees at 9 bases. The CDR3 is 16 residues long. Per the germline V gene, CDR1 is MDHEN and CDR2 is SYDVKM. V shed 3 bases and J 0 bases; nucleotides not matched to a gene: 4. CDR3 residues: CASSFPGLASTDTQYF. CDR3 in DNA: TGTGCCAGCAGTTTCCCAGGACTAGCGAGCACAGATACGCAGTATTTT.

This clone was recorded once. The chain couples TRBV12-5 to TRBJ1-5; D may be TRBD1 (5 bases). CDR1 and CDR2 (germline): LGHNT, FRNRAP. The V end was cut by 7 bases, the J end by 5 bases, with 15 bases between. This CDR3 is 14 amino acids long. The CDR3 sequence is CASVLGGPYQPQHF. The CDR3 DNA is TGTGCTAGTGTCCTGGGGGGTCCCTATCAGCCCCAGCATTTT.

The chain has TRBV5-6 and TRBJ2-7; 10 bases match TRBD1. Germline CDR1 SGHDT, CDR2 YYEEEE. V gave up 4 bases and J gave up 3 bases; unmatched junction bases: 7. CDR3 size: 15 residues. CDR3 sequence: CASSEGQGRFYEQYV. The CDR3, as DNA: TGTGCCAGCAGCGAGGGACAGGGGAGATTCTACGAGCAGTACGTC.

CDR3 amino acids: CASSQGRGEGYTF. CDR3 nucleotides: TGTGCCAGCAGCCAAGGCAGGGGGGAAGGCTACACCTTC. The V call is TRBV4-2, the J call TRBJ1-2; the match to TRBD1 covers 7 bases. This CDR3 contains 13 residues. With 1 base clipped from V and 8 bases from J, the junction kept 4 bases outside the gene matches. From germline, CDR1 is LGHNA and CDR2 YNFKEQ.

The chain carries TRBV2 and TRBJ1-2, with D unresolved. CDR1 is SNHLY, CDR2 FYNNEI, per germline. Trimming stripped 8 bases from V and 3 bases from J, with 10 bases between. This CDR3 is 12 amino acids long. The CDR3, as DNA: TGTGCCAGCCGGGAGCGGGACTATGGCTACACCTTC. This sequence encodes CASRERDYGYTF. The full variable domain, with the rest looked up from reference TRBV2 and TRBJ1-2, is EPEVTQTPSHQVTQMGQEVILRCVPISNHLYFYWYRQILGQKVEFLVSFYNNEISEKSEIFDDQFSVERPDGSNFTLKIRSTKLEDSAMYFCASRERDYGYTFGSGTRLTVV.

CDR3 sequence reads: CATSDPRVANEKLFF. The CDR3 bases are TGTGCCACCAGTGATCCCCGGGTGGCTAATGAAAAACTGTTTTTT. The chain carries TRBV24-1 and TRBJ1-4; unclear D gene. The CDR3 loop spans 15 amino acids. Looked up from germline, CDR1 is KGHDR and CDR2 is SFDVKD. Trimming took 3 bases from V and 3 from J, leaving 10 bases between them.

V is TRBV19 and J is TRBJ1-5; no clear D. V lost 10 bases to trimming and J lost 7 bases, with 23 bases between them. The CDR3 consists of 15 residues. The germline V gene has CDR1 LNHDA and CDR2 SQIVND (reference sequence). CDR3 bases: TGTGCCACTACCCTCGCGGGAGGGTCAGTGCAGCCCCAGCATTTT. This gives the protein CATTLAGGSVQPQHF.

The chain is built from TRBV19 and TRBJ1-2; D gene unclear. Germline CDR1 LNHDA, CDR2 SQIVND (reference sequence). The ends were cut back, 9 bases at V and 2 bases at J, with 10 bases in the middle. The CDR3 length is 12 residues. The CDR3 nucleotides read TGTGCCAGCCGGACGGGGAACTATGGCTACACCTTC. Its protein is CASRTGNYGYTF.

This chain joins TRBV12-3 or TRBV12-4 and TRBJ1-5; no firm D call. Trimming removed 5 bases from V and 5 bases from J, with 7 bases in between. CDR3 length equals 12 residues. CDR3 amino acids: CASSPHYQPQHF. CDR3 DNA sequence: TGTGCCAGCAGTCCCCACTATCAGCCCCAGCATTTT.

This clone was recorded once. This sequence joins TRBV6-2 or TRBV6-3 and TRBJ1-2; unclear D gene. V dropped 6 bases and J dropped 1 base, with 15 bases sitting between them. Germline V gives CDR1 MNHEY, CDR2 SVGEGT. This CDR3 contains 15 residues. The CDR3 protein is CASSPDSLVNYGYTF. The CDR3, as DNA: TGTGCCAGCAGCCCGGACTCCCTGGTTAACTATGGCTACACCTTC.

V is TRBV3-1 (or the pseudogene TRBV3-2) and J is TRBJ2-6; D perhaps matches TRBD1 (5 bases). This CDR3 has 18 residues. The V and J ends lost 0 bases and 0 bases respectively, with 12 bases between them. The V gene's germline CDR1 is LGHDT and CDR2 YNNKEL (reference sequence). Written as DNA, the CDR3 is TGTGCCAGCAGCCAAGAACGAGACAGACCCTCTGGGGCCAACGTCCTGACTTTC. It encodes CASSQERDRPSGANVLTF.

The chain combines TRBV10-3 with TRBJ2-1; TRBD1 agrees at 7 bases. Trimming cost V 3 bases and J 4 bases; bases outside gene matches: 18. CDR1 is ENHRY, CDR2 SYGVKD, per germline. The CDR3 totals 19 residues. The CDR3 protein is CAISETGARGSSEYNEQFF. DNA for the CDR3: TGTGCCATCAGTGAAACAGGGGCCCGGGGTAGCTCCGAATACAATGAGCAGTTCTTC.

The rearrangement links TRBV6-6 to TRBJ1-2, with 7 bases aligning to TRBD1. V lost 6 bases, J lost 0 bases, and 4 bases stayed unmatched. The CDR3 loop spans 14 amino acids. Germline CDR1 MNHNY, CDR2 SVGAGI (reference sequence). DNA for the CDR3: TGTGCCAGCAGGAACGACAGGGCTAACTATGGCTACACCTTC. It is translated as CASRNDRANYGYTF.

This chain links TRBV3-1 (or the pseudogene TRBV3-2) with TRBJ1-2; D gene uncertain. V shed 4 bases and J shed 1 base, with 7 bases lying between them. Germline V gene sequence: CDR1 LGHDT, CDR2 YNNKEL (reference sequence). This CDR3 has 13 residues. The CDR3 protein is CASSLGSNYGYTF. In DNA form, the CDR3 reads TGTGCCAGCAGCCTTGGCAGTAACTATGGCTACACCTTC.

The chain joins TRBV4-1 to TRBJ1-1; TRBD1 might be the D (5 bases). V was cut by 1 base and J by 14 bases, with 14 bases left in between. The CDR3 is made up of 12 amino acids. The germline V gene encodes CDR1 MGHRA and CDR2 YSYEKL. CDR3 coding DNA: TGCGCCAGCAGCCAAGGTCACAGGTCGCCGTTCTTT. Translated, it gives CASSQGHRSPFF.

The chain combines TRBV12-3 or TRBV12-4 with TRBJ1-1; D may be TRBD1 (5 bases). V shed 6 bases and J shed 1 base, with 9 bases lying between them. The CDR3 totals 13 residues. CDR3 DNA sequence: TGTGCCAGCAGGGACACAGGGAACACTGAAGCTTTCTTT. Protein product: CASRDTGNTEAFF.

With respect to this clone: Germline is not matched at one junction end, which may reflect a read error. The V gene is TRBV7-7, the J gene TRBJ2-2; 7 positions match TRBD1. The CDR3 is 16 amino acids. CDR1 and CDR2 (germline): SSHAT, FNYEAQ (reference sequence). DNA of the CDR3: TGTGCTAGCAGCGTATTGACAGGGTCGAACACCGGGGAGCTGTTTTTT. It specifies CASSVLTGSNTGELFF.

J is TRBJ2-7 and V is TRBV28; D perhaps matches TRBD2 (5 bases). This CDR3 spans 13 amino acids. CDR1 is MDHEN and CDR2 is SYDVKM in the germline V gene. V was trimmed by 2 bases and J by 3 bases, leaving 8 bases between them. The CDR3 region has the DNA TGTGCCAGCAGTTTAGGAGACTACTACGAGCAGTACGTC. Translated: CASSLGDYYEQYV.